What follows describes a single T cell receptor (beta chain). As handled by the study authors: It was from reference gene primer amplification that nucleated cell counts were estimated. Here immunoSEQ multiplex PCR was the method, and the copy in TCRdb shows in-frame clones only, minus some. D and trimming were read from the DNA, whereas the V and J calls and clone size are those reported in that table. The sample yields around 230,000 clones, approximately 84% seen once. The data derive from a study of blood T cell repertoires in COVID-19. At the level of the study: Acute-phase and convalescent COVID-19 samples originated in the United States, Italy and Spain. Sources were T cells, B-cell-depleted T cells, or PBMCs; the material itself was cDNA or gDNA.

Enrollment of patients from Seattle took place during active infection, with longitudinal follow-up. Sample: peripheral blood. This TCR derives from a man aged 45-65 years with COVID-19, enrolled during active disease.

CDR3 amino acids: CASSGQGMNTEAFF. The CDR3 DNA reads as TGTGCCAGCAGTGGACAGGGAATGAACACTGAAGCTTTCTTT. The V and J genes are TRBV28 and TRBJ1-1, with TRBD1 identical over 8 bases. Germline V gives CDR1 MDHEN, CDR2 SYDVKM. CDR3 length equals 14 residues. V was clipped by 5 bases and J by 0 bases; unmatched bases: 2.